The rows below give T cell receptor beta chains drawn from one sample of a study of blood T cell repertoires in COVID-19. Assay used: immunoSEQ multiplex PCR; TCRdb lists only in-frame clones, some missing. The sample has about 72,000 clones, roughly nine tenths seen once. Sequenced material: peripheral blood. The receptors originated from a human donor in a cohort sampled during active COVID-19. CDR3s include the opening cysteine and the closing phenylalanine or tryptophan. Fields, in order: J gene, V gene, D gene, clone size, CDR3 protein, CDR3 DNA. The D gene is left open where the match is weak. Size is stated for part of the rows, as once, few or many counts, or as a class when the clone is expanded.

>TRBJ1-1|TRBV28|NA|NA
CASSLYRTNTEAFF
TGTGCCAGCAGTTTATACAGGACGAACACTGAAGCTTTCTTT
>TRBJ2-7|TRBV7-2|TRBD1|NA
CASSLRQGSTYEQYF
TGTGCCAGCAGCCTCCGACAGGGGTCTACCTACGAGCAGTACTTC
>TRBJ2-1|TRBV9|NA|NA
CASSVEGVSSNEQFF
TGTGCCAGCAGCGTAGAAGGCGTTAGCAGCAATGAGCAGTTCTTC
>TRBJ1-6|TRBV6-7|TRBD1|NA
CASSSRDRGHLDYNSPLHF
TGTGCCAGCAGTTCCCGGGACAGGGGACACCTTGACTATAATTCACCCCTCCACTTT
>TRBJ1-1|TRBV19|TRBD1|NA
CASSIGGTGLYPSNTEAFF
TGTGCCAGTAGTATAGGTGGGACAGGGCTTTACCCTTCCAACACTGAAGCTTTCTTT
>TRBJ2-7|TRBV7-2|NA|NA
CASSLVARAGAPYEQYF
TGTGCCAGCAGCTTAGTGGCCAGGGCAGGAGCTCCCTACGAGCAGTACTTC
>TRBJ2-3|TRBV4-3|TRBD2|few
CASSQDHGSGRTDTQYF
TGCGCCAGCAGCCAAGATCACGGTAGCGGGAGAACAGATACGCAGTATTTT
>TRBJ1-6|TRBV15|NA|NA
CATTFSGSNSPLHF
TGTGCCACCACCTTTTCGGGTTCTAATTCACCCCTCCACTTT
>TRBJ2-7|TRBV19|TRBD1|NA
CASSSNGYGTGAYEQYF
TGTGCCAGTAGTTCGAACGGGTACGGGACAGGTGCCTACGAGCAGTACTTC
>TRBJ2-7|TRBV28|NA|once
CASSTDSYEQYF
TGTGCCAGCAGCACGGACAGCTACGAGCAGTACTTC
>TRBJ2-1|TRBV7-3|TRBD2|NA
CASSPGLAGAIEQFF
TGTGCCAGCAGCCCGGGACTAGCGGGGGCCATTGAGCAGTTCTTC
>TRBJ2-1|TRBV3-1/TRBV3-2|NA|NA
CASSQDVTRWDEQFF
TGTGCCAGCAGCCAAGATGTAACTAGGTGGGATGAGCAGTTCTTC
>TRBJ1-6|TRBV27|NA|NA
CASSFFGRNESPLHF
TGTGCCAGCAGTTTCTTTGGCAGAAACGAATCACCCCTCCACTTT